These 25 T cell receptor beta chains were sequenced from one sample in a study of OX40 agonist ivuxolimab in advanced cancers. Produced via immunoSEQ multiplex PCR; TCRdb's table is partial and in-frame only. The profile shows about 72,000 clones, about 93% of them singletons. Sequenced here: CD4+ or CD8+ T cells sorted from blood, sampled in a trial of the OX40 agonist ivuxolimab. These receptors were taken from an adult with an advanced solid tumor such as melanoma, head and neck, liver or kidney cancer.

The chain employs TRBV19 and TRBJ2-1; 9 bases agree with TRBD2. The junction had 9 bases not matched to a gene; V was cut back by 6 bases and J by 9 bases. CDR3 size: 14 residues. Per germline, CDR1 LNHDA and CDR2 SQIVND (reference sequence). The chain's CDR3 is CASRLAGVKGEQFF. CDR3 bases: TGTGCCAGTAGGTTAGCGGGAGTAAAGGGTGAGCAGTTCTTC.

The chain employs TRBV19 and TRBJ1-1, with a possible D match to TRBD1 (5 bases). CDR1 LNHDA and CDR2 SQIVND come from the germline V gene (reference sequence). This CDR3 is built from 13 residues. V gave up 6 bases and J gave up 3 bases, with 11 bases separating them. The CDR3 DNA reads TGTGCCAGTAGACGCCAGGGATACACTGAAGCTTTCTTT. This translates into CASRRQGYTEAFF.

Here the CDR3 reads CASSYGMGPGNTIYF. CDR3 coding DNA: TGTGCCAGCAGTTACGGAATGGGACCTGGAAACACCATATATTTT. The rearrangement joins TRBV6-5 to TRBJ1-3; the D gene is possibly TRBD1 (5 bases). The CDR3 runs 15 residues. CDR1 is MNHEY and CDR2 is SVGAGI in the germline V gene. V lost 2 bases and J 2 bases, leaving 10 bases between the germline ends.

Notes on this clone: Other DNA sequences from this sample encode an identical CDR3 as well. This rearrangement joins TRBV7-9 to TRBJ2-7, with 9 bases aligning to TRBD2. CDR1 and CDR2 (germline): SEHNR, FQNEAQ (reference sequence). Trimming removed 5 bases from V and 3 bases from J; junction bases left unmatched: 2. The CDR3 contains 13 residues. CDR3 sequence reads: CASSLSGSYEQYF. The DNA of the CDR3 is TGTGCCAGCAGCCTTAGCGGGAGCTACGAGCAGTACTTC.

This clone came up once. The chain is built from TRBV11-2 and TRBJ2-7; 7 bases fit TRBD2. The CDR3 spans 13 residues. V dropped 3 bases and J dropped 2; count of bases not matched to a gene: 1. Per the germline V gene, CDR1 is SGHAT and CDR2 is FQNNGV. The chain's CDR3 is CASSFAGAYEQYF. In DNA form, the CDR3 reads TGTGCCAGCAGCTTCGCGGGAGCCTACGAGCAGTACTTC. The variable domain in full, completed from reference TRBV11-2 and TRBJ2-7, reads EAGVAQSPRYKIIEKRQSVAFWCNPISGHATLYWYQQILGQGPKLLIQFQNNGVVDDSQLPKDRFSAERLKGVDSTLKIQPAKLEDSAVYLCASSFAGAYEQYFGPGTRLTVT.

The chain has TRBV5-6 and TRBJ2-3, with a tentative D call TRBD1 (6 bases). CDR1 and CDR2 from the germline V gene are SGHDT and YYEEEE. The CDR3 is 15 amino acids. V was clipped by 0 bases and J by 2 bases, with 10 bases between them. The CDR3 reads CASSLGQGYTDTQYF. The CDR3 nucleotides read TGTGCCAGCAGCTTGGGGCAGGGGTACACAGATACGCAGTATTTT.

The rearrangement uses TRBV27 and TRBJ1-1; D call uncertain. CDR1 is MNHEY and CDR2 is SMNVEV in the germline V gene (reference sequence). The CDR3 spans 15 residues. Trimming left V 0 bases short and J 2 bases short, with 10 bases between. The CDR3 sequence is CASSLSHLGNTEAFF. The CDR3, as DNA: TGTGCCAGCAGTTTATCGCACCTGGGAAACACTGAAGCTTTCTTT.

The gene calls are TRBV2 and TRBJ2-5; maybe TRBD1 (6 bases). The CDR3 loop spans 14 amino acids. The germline CDR1 and CDR2 sequences are SNHLY and FYNNEI. Deletions cut 9 bases from V and 5 bases from J, with 19 bases between. CDR3 amino acids: CASFLQGSGETQYF. As DNA, the CDR3 is TGTGCCAGTTTCTTACAGGGTTCTGGGGAGACCCAGTACTTC.

The chain recombines TRBV5-5 with TRBJ2-1; no clear D gene. There are 16 residues in the CDR3. CDR1 is SGHKS and CDR2 is YYEKEE in the germline V gene (reference sequence). V shed 6 bases and J shed 2 bases, with 18 bases lying between them. The CDR3 region is CASTPEEHTPYNEQFF. In DNA, the CDR3 is TGTGCCAGCACCCCCGAGGAACATACCCCCTACAATGAGCAGTTCTTC.

The table lists this clone with a count of one. The chain combines TRBV27 with TRBJ1-5; the D gene is possibly TRBD1 (6 bases). Looked up from germline, CDR1 is MNHEY and CDR2 is SMNVEV (reference sequence). The CDR3 loop spans 15 amino acids. The germline V and J ends were trimmed by 6 bases and 3 bases, with 15 bases remaining between them. CDR3 sequence reads: CASREGVTDNQPQHF. For the CDR3, the DNA is TGTGCCAGCAGGGAGGGGGTTACGGACAATCAGCCCCAGCATTTT.

This clone has only one observation. This chain uses TRBV2 with TRBJ1-1, with 8 bases that match TRBD1. The V gene end was trimmed by 7 bases and the J gene end by 0 bases; junction bases not matched to a gene: 4. CDR3 size: 14 residues. Per the germline V gene, CDR1 is SNHLY and CDR2 is FYNNEI. The CDR3 DNA is TGTGCCAGCACCCCGGGACAGGTGAACACTGAAGCTTTCTTT. Amino acids: CASTPGQVNTEAFF.

The J gene is TRBJ2-7, the V gene TRBV6-5, with TRBD1 matching over 7 bases. CDR3 size: 13 residues. The germline V gene encodes CDR1 MNHEY and CDR2 SVGAGI. The trim removed 4 bases at V and 2 bases at J, leaving 2 bases unmatched. Here the CDR3 reads CASSFGQAYEQYF. CDR3 in DNA: TGTGCCAGCAGTTTCGGACAGGCCTACGAGCAGTACTTC.

V is TRBV7-9 and J is TRBJ1-2; D unclear. The CDR3 runs to 15 residues. The germline CDR1 and CDR2 sequences are SEHNR and FQNEAQ (reference sequence). The ends were cut back, 5 bases at V and 1 base at J, with 14 bases in the middle. This CDR3 is CASSLHLEGNYGYTF. For the CDR3, the DNA is TGTGCCAGCAGCCTCCATTTGGAGGGTAACTATGGCTACACCTTC.

J is TRBJ2-7 and V is TRBV7-9; D is unclear. The CDR3 totals 12 residues. CDR1 is SEHNR, CDR2 FQNEAQ, per germline (reference sequence). V was cut by 4 bases and J by 4 bases, with 8 bases left in between. The chain's CDR3 is CASSSPRYEQYF. CDR3 DNA sequence: TGTGCCAGCAGCTCGCCCCGTTACGAGCAGTACTTC.

This chain uses TRBV4-1 with TRBJ2-2; 9 bases agree with TRBD1. The germline V gene has CDR1 MGHRA and CDR2 YSYEKL. V shed 2 bases, J shed 6 bases, and the junction held 13 bases outside the gene matches. This CDR3 has 18 residues. CDR3 residues: CASSQLSRGQGRSGELFF. DNA for the CDR3: TGCGCCAGCAGCCAATTAAGTAGGGGACAGGGTCGATCCGGGGAGCTGTTTTTT.

The chain employs TRBV7-9 and TRBJ2-2; no definite D call. CDR3 length: 15 residues. V was shortened by 3 bases and J by 4 bases, with 12 bases between the two germline ends. Germline CDR1 SEHNR, CDR2 FQNEAQ (reference sequence). The CDR3 reads CASSLEGDLTGELFF. In DNA, the CDR3 is TGTGCCAGCAGCTTGGAAGGTGATCTCACCGGGGAGCTGTTTTTT.

This chain uses TRBV4-3 with TRBJ2-7, with 7 bases lining up with TRBD1. Germline V gene data show CDR1 as LGHNA and CDR2 as YSLEER. The CDR3 is made up of 16 amino acids. Trimming took 0 bases from V and 2 from J; bases not matched to a gene: 7. The CDR3 region is CASSQERTGVAYEQYF. The CDR3 region has the DNA TGCGCCAGCAGCCAAGAAAGGACAGGCGTCGCCTACGAGCAGTACTTC.

The chain couples TRBV27 to TRBJ1-2; D ambiguous. The germline CDR1 and CDR2 sequences are MNHEY and SMNVEV (reference sequence). V shed 6 bases and J shed 7 bases, with 15 bases lying between them. This CDR3 comprises 13 residues. CDR3 sequence: CASSLLRTGGYTF. CDR3 nucleotide sequence: TGTGCCAGCAGCCTCCTCCGGACGGGTGGCTACACCTTC.

V and J are TRBV5-4 and TRBJ2-1, with a weak D call TRBD1 (6 bases). With 8 bases removed from V and 4 bases from J, the gap between germline ends came to 19 bases. CDR1 is SGHNT and CDR2 is YYREEE in the germline V gene (reference sequence). The CDR3 length is 15 residues. CDR3 DNA sequence: TGTGCCAGTCAACCGGAAACAGGGATGTACAATGAGCAGTTCTTC. Its protein product is CASQPETGMYNEQFF. Together with reference TRBV5-4 and TRBJ2-1, the CDR3 gives the full variable domain: ETGVTQSPTHLIKTRGQQVTLRCSSQSGHNTVSWYQQALGQGPQFIFQYYREEENGRGNFPPRFSGLQFPNYSSELNVNALELDDSALYLCASQPETGMYNEQFFGPGTRLTVL.

Turning to this clone: Mismatch with germline at one junction end may stem from a read error. In nucleotides, the CDR3 is TGCAGCGTTGAAGATCCAGGAGGACCCTCGCGGCACTTC. Amino acid sequence: CSVEDPGGPSRHF. The rearrangement links TRBV29-1 to TRBJ1-2; D unclear. Per the germline V gene, CDR1 is SQVTM and CDR2 is ANQGSEA. The CDR3 loop spans 13 amino acids.

This clone has just one count. The J gene is TRBJ1-1, the V gene TRBV13; tentative D call: TRBD1 (6 bases). The germline V gene has CDR1 PRHDT and CDR2 FYEKMQ (reference sequence). The germline V and J ends were trimmed by 2 bases and 5 bases, with 12 bases remaining between them. This CDR3 has 14 amino acids. This CDR3 is CASSLRGTTTEAFF. The CDR3 DNA is TGTGCCAGCAGCTTAAGGGGGACGACGACTGAAGCTTTCTTT. Full variable domain (outside the CDR3, taken from reference TRBV13 and TRBJ1-1): AAGVIQSPRHLIKEKRETATLKCYPIPRHDTVYWYQQGPGQDPQFLISFYEKMQSDKGSIPDRFSAQQFSDYHSELNMSSLELGDSALYFCASSLRGTTTEAFFGQGTRLTVV.

Points on this clone: The junction departs from germline at one end; a sequencing error may be responsible. Other DNA sequences in this specimen translate into the identical CDR3. The chain has TRBV19 and TRBJ1-2, with no clear D. The CDR3 totals 17 residues. The germline gives CDR1 LNHDA, CDR2 SQIVND (reference sequence). Written as DNA, the CDR3 is TGTGCCAGTAGTATAGATGATTTCCGCAAGGATAACTATGGTTACACCTTC. Encoded protein: CASSIDDFRKDNYGYTF. Supplemented by reference TRBV19 and TRBJ1-2, the full variable domain reads DGGITQSPKYLFRKEGQNVTLSCEQNLNHDAMYWYRQDPGQGLRLIYYSQIVNDFQKGDIAEGYSVSREKKESFPLTVTSAQKNPTAFYLCASSIDDFRKDNYGYTFGSGTRLTVV.

This rearrangement joins TRBV29-1 to TRBJ1-1; D remains ambiguous. Germline CDR1 SQVTM, CDR2 ANQGSEA. This CDR3 is 11 amino acids long. V dropped 2 bases and J dropped 5 bases, with 6 bases sitting between them. The CDR3 here is CSVEPGTEAFF. Here the CDR3 DNA reads TGCAGCGTTGAACCGGGAACTGAAGCTTTCTTT.

The chain carries TRBV28 and TRBJ2-1, with D uncertain. This CDR3 has 12 residues. With 6 bases removed from V and 2 bases from J, the gap between germline ends came to 5 bases. Germline CDR1 reads MDHEN; CDR2 reads SYDVKM. CDR3 coding DNA: TGTGCCAGCAGCCCCCCCTACAATGAGCAGTTCTTC. Its translation is CASSPPYNEQFF.

The V gene is TRBV7-9, the J gene TRBJ2-1; possibly TRBD1 for D (6 bases). Trimming stripped 6 bases from V and 9 bases from J, with 27 bases between. The CDR3 runs 17 residues. The germline V gene encodes CDR1 SEHNR and CDR2 FQNEAQ (reference sequence). CDR3 in DNA: TGTGCCAGCAGGGATCCCCACTGGGAAACAGGGAGTACTGAGCAGTTCTTC. This codes for CASRDPHWETGSTEQFF. The full variable domain, in which reference TRBV7-9 and TRBJ2-1 provide the parts outside the CDR3, is DTGVSQNPRHKITKRGQNVTFRCDPISEHNRLYWYRQTLGQGPEFLTYFQNEAQLEKSRLLSDRFSAERPKGSFSTLEIQRTEQGDSAMYLCASRDPHWETGSTEQFFGPGTRLTVL.